The 29 T cell receptor beta chains given below trace back to one sample, sequenced in a study of T-cell memory formation after mild COVID-19. TCRdb itself ran the 5' RACE reads through MiXCR, one entry per CDR3 protein. The data hold 390,000 or so distinct CDR3 sequences, with about 17% observed a single time. Sequenced input: PBMCs or a T cell subset sorted from them (not recorded which). The receptors were gathered from a man aged 18-30 years who had mild COVID-19 (a few samples of this study predate the infection). Cell type and time point are not known.

This clonotype has a handful of counts. V is TRBV3-1 and J is TRBJ1-2; 7 bases align to TRBD1. Germline-derived CDR1 and CDR2 are LGHDT and YNNKEL (reference sequence). This CDR3 has 16 residues. V lost 0 bases and J lost 4; bases outside the gene matches: 8. This CDR3 is CASSQDSNRGGYGYTF. Written as DNA, the CDR3 is TGTGCCAGCAGCCAAGATTCAAACAGGGGAGGCTATGGCTACACCTTC. The variable domain in full, completed from reference TRBV3-1 and TRBJ1-2, reads DTAVSQTPKYLVTQMGNDKSIKCEQNLGHDTMYWYKQDSKKFLKIMFSYNNKELIINETVPNRFSPKSPDKAHLNLHINSLELGDSAVYFCASSQDSNRGGYGYTFGSGTRLTVV.

This clonotype was seen only a few times. This chain connects TRBV5-1 to TRBJ1-5; the D gene is possibly TRBD1 (6 bases). The CDR3 sequence is 16 residues long. In germline, CDR1 is SGHRS, CDR2 YFSETQ. Trimming removed 4 bases from V and 8 bases from J, with 22 bases in between. The CDR3 DNA sequence: TGCGCCAGCAGCGTTAATTCACAGGGACCTTTCAAGCCCCAGCATTTT. Its protein is CASSVNSQGPFKPQHF.

This clonotype was recorded once. The V gene is TRBV5-5, the J gene TRBJ1-5; D remains ambiguous. The CDR3 consists of 13 residues. Germline CDR1 SGHKS, CDR2 YYEKEE (reference sequence). Trimming pared 7 bases from V and 7 bases from J, leaving 15 bases between. CDR3 protein: CASGPRPVQPQHF. CDR3 nucleotides: TGTGCCAGCGGGCCTAGGCCAGTGCAGCCCCAGCATTTT.

Here the CDR3 reads CSASGGLVGGYTF. In nucleotides, the CDR3 is TGCAGTGCTAGTGGGGGGCTGGTAGGTGGCTACACCTTC. The V and J genes are TRBV20-1 and TRBJ1-2; tentatively, D is TRBD1 (6 bases). CDR3 size: 13 residues. The V gene lost 3 bases and the J gene lost 7 bases, with 15 bases spanning the gap. Germline V gene data show CDR1 as DFQATT and CDR2 as SNEGSKA (reference sequence).

This clonotype was seen more than once but under ten times. This sequence joins TRBV9 and TRBJ2-3; TRBD1 agrees at 8 bases. From germline, CDR1 is SGDLS and CDR2 YYNGEE. V shed 1 base, J shed 3 bases, and the junction held 10 bases outside the gene matches. The CDR3 has 17 amino acids. The CDR3 nucleotides are TGTGCCAGCAGCGTAACCTGGACAGGGAAAGAGACAGATACGCAGTATTTT. It encodes CASSVTWTGKETDTQYF.

J is TRBJ2-3 and V is TRBV7-9, with 8 bases matching TRBD2. The CDR3 is 16 residues long. CDR1 is SEHNR, CDR2 FQNEAQ, per germline (reference sequence). V gave up 5 bases and J gave up 3 bases; unmatched junction bases: 10. The chain's CDR3 is CASSTLPGLETDTQYF. CDR3 coding DNA: TGTGCCAGCAGCACCCTTCCGGGACTAGAGACAGATACGCAGTATTTT.

The rearrangement joins TRBV25-1 to TRBJ2-7; possibly TRBD1 for D (6 bases). Germline V gene lookup returns CDR1 MGHDK and CDR2 SYGVNS. Trimming left V 4 bases short and J 7 bases short, with 17 bases between. This CDR3 has 14 residues. The CDR3 bases are TGTGCCAGCAGTGTCTCTCAGGGGCTCGGGGAGCAGTACTTC. Protein product: CASSVSQGLGEQYF.

This chain connects TRBV20-1 to TRBJ2-3, with 10 bases fitting TRBD2. V was pared by 8 bases and J by 4 bases, with 3 bases of the junction left unmatched. Germline loops: CDR1 DFQATT, CDR2 SNEGSKA (reference sequence). CDR3 length equals 12 residues. CDR3 loop: CSSGGGSDTQYF. The CDR3 DNA follows: TGCAGTAGCGGGGGGGGTTCAGATACGCAGTATTTT.

This clonotype was seen a few times. This chain uses TRBV7-9 with TRBJ1-2, with D possibly being TRBD1 (5 bases). Germline V lookup: CDR1 SEHNR, CDR2 FQNEAQ (reference sequence). With 7 bases removed from V and 8 bases from J, the gap between germline ends came to 17 bases. The length of the CDR3 is 13 residues. CDR3 region: CASKWSLRDGYTF. In DNA, the CDR3 is TGTGCCAGCAAGTGGAGTCTGCGGGACGGCTACACCTTC.

The table lists this clonotype with a few counts. V usage is TRBV3-1 and J usage is TRBJ2-5; 10 bases map to TRBD1. The germline CDR1 and CDR2 sequences are LGHDT and YNNKEL (reference sequence). The CDR3 consists of 16 residues. V lost 1 base and J lost 2; bases outside the gene matches: 4. In DNA, the CDR3 is TGTGCCAGCAGCCAAGGGGACAGGGGAAAGCAAGAGACCCAGTACTTC. Protein sequence: CASSQGDRGKQETQYF.

This sequence joins TRBV5-5 and TRBJ1-2, with TRBD1 as a possible D gene (6 bases). Deletions cut 4 bases from V and 8 bases from J, with 21 bases between. This CDR3 region has 15 residues. The germline gives CDR1 SGHKS, CDR2 YYEKEE (reference sequence). The CDR3 DNA reads TGTGCCAGCAGCGCACCCAGGGGAGGACTGGGCGGCTACACCTTC. Its protein is CASSAPRGGLGGYTF.

The CDR3 DNA sequence: TGCAGCGTTGAAGGAGATTACACTGAAGCTTTCTTT. This translates into CSVEGDYTEAFF. The chain has TRBV29-1 and TRBJ1-1; D remains ambiguous. Trimming took 1 base from V and 3 from J, leaving 6 bases between them. In germline, CDR1 is SQVTM, CDR2 ANQGSEA. This CDR3 spans 12 amino acids.

This clonotype was observed a few times. The V and J genes are TRBV7-2 and TRBJ1-1, with 7 positions matching TRBD1. The CDR3 is 15 amino acids. The germline gives CDR1 SGHTA, CDR2 FQGNSA. With 4 bases clipped from V and 4 bases from J, the junction kept 9 bases outside the gene matches. CDR3 bases: TGTGCCAGCAGCTCCACCCCCTCAGGGGGCACTGAAGCTTTCTTT. This encodes CASSSTPSGGTEAFF.

The chain combines TRBV4-2 with TRBJ2-3; TRBD1 agrees at 10 bases. In germline, CDR1 is LGHNA, CDR2 YNFKEQ. V lost 4 bases to trimming and J lost 2 bases; unmatched junction nucleotides: 9. The CDR3 has 17 residues. The CDR3 DNA reads TGTGCCAGCAGCCGATCACCGGGACAGGGGTCCACAGATACGCAGTATTTT. This encodes CASSRSPGQGSTDTQYF.

There are a few counts of this clonotype. V gene TRBV12-3 or TRBV12-4 combines with J gene TRBJ2-2; D tentatively fits TRBD1 or TRBD2 (6 bases each). The CDR3 totals 15 residues. The germline V and J ends were trimmed by 6 bases and 6 bases, with 17 bases remaining between them. DNA of the CDR3: TGTGCCAGCAGCCTAAAGGGGGGTAATGCCGGGGAGCTGTTTTTT. This encodes CASSLKGGNAGELFF.

This clonotype has more than one count but fewer than ten. The chain recombines TRBV18 with TRBJ1-4, with TRBD1 as a possible D gene (5 bases). Germline V gene data show CDR1 as KGHSH and CDR2 as LQKENI. The CDR3 extends over 14 amino acids. V lost 2 bases and J 7 bases, leaving 11 bases between the germline ends. The CDR3 sequence is CASSPGTMGEKLFF. As DNA, the CDR3 is TGTGCCAGCTCACCAGGGACTATGGGTGAAAAACTGTTTTTT. The whole variable domain, remainder taken from reference TRBV18 and TRBJ1-4, is NAGVMQNPRHLVRRRGQEARLRCSPMKGHSHVYWYRQLPEEGLKFMVYLQKENIIDESGMPKERFSAEFPKEGPSILRIQQVVRGDSAAYFCASSPGTMGEKLFFGSGTQLSVL.

This clonotype was seen a handful of times. Relative to the germline gene, one junction end is altered; a read error may explain this. The chain joins TRBV12-3 or TRBV12-4 to TRBJ2-1, with TRBD2 matching over 7 bases. This CDR3 region has 12 residues. This chain's CDR3 is CASSLAASSQRF. The CDR3 DNA reads TGTGCCAGCAGCCTAGCGGCTAGCTCCCAAAGATTC.

This clonotype appeared many times. This chain joins TRBV29-1 and TRBJ1-1, with 9 bases matching TRBD1. The V gene's germline CDR1 is SQVTM and CDR2 ANQGSEA. V was clipped by 6 bases and J by 1 base; unmatched bases: 6. This CDR3 has 14 amino acids. The CDR3 nucleotides are TGCAGCGTCTCGCCGGGACAGGGGAACACTGAAGCTTTCTTT. It is translated as CSVSPGQGNTEAFF.

This clonotype turned up a few times. The chain carries TRBV20-1 and TRBJ2-5; D perhaps matches TRBD2 (5 bases). This CDR3 has 13 residues. Germline loops: CDR1 DFQATT, CDR2 SNEGSKA (reference sequence). Trimming took off 3 bases at V and 1 base at J, with 9 bases between the two ends. The CDR3 bases are TGCAGTGCTAGTGACTACCTCCAAGAGACCCAGTACTTC. Translating it yields CSASDYLQETQYF.

This clonotype appeared a few times. The genes are TRBV11-2 and TRBJ2-3; D not certain. Per germline, CDR1 SGHAT and CDR2 FQNNGV. The CDR3 runs 18 residues. With 4 bases removed from V and 0 bases from J, the gap between germline ends came to 20 bases. CDR3 DNA sequence: TGTGCCAGCAGCTCGGACCGCCTCAGGAGACCTAGCACAGATACGCAGTATTTT. Amino acids: CASSSDRLRRPSTDTQYF.

This clonotype showed up just a few times. The chain couples TRBV4-1 to TRBJ1-4; D unresolved. CDR3 length: 12 residues. The V end was cut by 2 bases, the J end by 4 bases, with 2 bases between. CDR1 and CDR2 (germline): MGHRA, YSYEKL. CDR3 amino acids: CASSQINEKLFF. As DNA, the CDR3 is TGCGCCAGCAGCCAAATTAATGAAAAACTGTTTTTT.

This clonotype was seen only a few times. The chain joins TRBV24-1 to TRBJ1-1; D might be TRBD1 (6 bases). The CDR3 loop spans 14 amino acids. V dropped 5 bases and J dropped 1 base, with 10 bases sitting between them. CDR1 and CDR2 from the germline V gene are KGHDR and SFDVKD. For the CDR3, the DNA is TGTGCCACCAGTGGTGGGGGACAGAACACTGAAGCTTTCTTT. This gives the protein CATSGGGQNTEAFF.

Concerning this clonotype itself: A read error may explain this, as a much larger clone is one base away. The chain is built from TRBV11-2 and TRBJ2-5; TRBD2 is a possible D gene (5 bases). The CDR3 consists of 16 residues. Per the germline V gene, CDR1 is SGHAT and CDR2 is FQNNGV. In DNA, the CDR3 is TGTGCCATCAGCGGTAGTAGTAGGAGGACCACCGCGTCCCAGTACTTC. As protein: CAISGSSRRTTASQYF.

The chain has TRBV6-6 and TRBJ1-5, with a possible D match to TRBD1 (6 bases). Germline V gene sequence: CDR1 MNHNY, CDR2 SVGAGI (reference sequence). V dropped 6 bases and J dropped 0 bases, with 27 bases sitting between them. The CDR3 consists of 20 residues. The CDR3: CASRPFPVRGVFNSNQPQHF. CDR3 nucleotides: TGTGCCAGCAGGCCCTTCCCGGTGAGGGGGGTCTTCAATAGCAATCAGCCCCAGCATTTT.

The V and J genes are TRBV18 and TRBJ1-1, with D possibly TRBD1 on 5 matching bases. V lost 6 bases and J lost 3, with 17 bases in between. The CDR3 covers 15 residues. Per the germline V gene, CDR1 is KGHSH and CDR2 is LQKENI. The chain's CDR3 is CASSQTVQGDTEAFF. In DNA, the CDR3 is TGTGCCAGCTCCCAGACCGTGCAGGGTGACACTGAAGCTTTCTTT.

The chain has TRBV10-3 and TRBJ1-2, with 7 bases aligning to TRBD1. Per the germline V gene, CDR1 is ENHRY and CDR2 is SYGVKD. Trimming at V came to 6 bases and at J to 7 bases, leaving 11 bases not matched to a gene. The CDR3 runs to 14 residues. CDR3 coding DNA: TGTGCCATCAGAGCCCCCGGGACAGACACTGGCTACACCTTC. Encoded protein: CAIRAPGTDTGYTF.

This chain connects TRBV7-3 to TRBJ2-1; D is possibly TRBD1 (6 bases). Germline CDR1 SGHTA, CDR2 FQGTGA. The V end was cut by 4 bases, the J end by 6 bases, with 13 bases between. The CDR3 extends over 14 amino acids. The CDR3 here is CASSSGTPLNEQFF. The CDR3 DNA reads TGTGCCAGCAGCTCGGGGACACCTCTCAATGAGCAGTTCTTC.

This clonotype showed up many times. The chain is built from TRBV7-9 and TRBJ2-1; D call uncertain. The ends were cut back, 5 bases at V and 10 bases at J, with 9 bases in the middle. This CDR3 comprises 11 residues. CDR1 is SEHNR and CDR2 is FQNEAQ in the germline V gene (reference sequence). The CDR3 loop reads CASSGPNEQFF. The DNA of the CDR3 is TGTGCCAGCAGCGGGCCAAACGAGCAGTTCTTC. Supplemented by reference TRBV7-9 and TRBJ2-1, the full variable domain reads DTGVSQNPRHKITKRGQNVTFRCDPISEHNRLYWYRQTLGQGPEFLTYFQNEAQLEKSRLLSDRFSAERPKGSFSTLEIQRTEQGDSAMYLCASSGPNEQFFGPGTRLTVL.

This clonotype was seen only a few times. V usage is TRBV15 and J usage is TRBJ2-1; maybe TRBD2 (6 bases). V lost 5 bases and J 5 bases, leaving 13 bases between the germline ends. Looked up from germline, CDR1 is LNHNV and CDR2 is YYDKDF (reference sequence). The CDR3 is 14 residues long. The CDR3 DNA sequence: TGTGCCACCAGCCGCGGGACCACTAACAATGAGCAGTTCTTC. Translating it yields CATSRGTTNNEQFF.